Listed below are T cell receptor beta chains from one sample, sequenced in a study of shared T cell receptors in the human thymus. TCRdb's table, derived via immunoSEQ multiplex PCR, lists solely in-frame clones and lacks some. The profile covers more than 300,000 clones, with 85% to 95% appearing a single time and 0.02% taken by the ten largest. Sequenced: thymocytes. All receptors come from a human donor. Both conserved end residues are part of each CDR3. D genes are given only for firm matches. Size tells how often a clone was seen (once, few, many) or the class of an expanded clone, and some rows leave it out.

clone_size,d_call,v_call,j_call,cdr3_aa,cdr3_nt
-,-,TRBV27,TRBJ2-7,CASSPNYEQYF,TGTGCCAGCAGTCCCAACTACGAGCAGTACTTC
-,-,TRBV11-2,TRBJ2-7,CASSLDLLGGESEEQYF,TGTGCCAGCAGCTTAGATCTCCTCGGGGGAGAGTCGGAGGAGCAGTACTTC
-,-,TRBV10-1,TRBJ2-7,CASPAHFYEQYF,TGCGCCAGCCCCGCCCACTTCTACGAGCAGTACTTC
-,-,TRBV7-2,TRBJ1-5,CASSLALISRGFQPQHF,TGTGCCAGCAGCTTAGCGCTAATATCAAGGGGTTTTCAGCCCCAGCATTTT
-,TRBD2,TRBV14,TRBJ2-3,CASSQRGGAAGGADTQYF,TGTGCCAGCAGCCAAAGAGGGGGGGCAGCGGGAGGTGCTGATACGCAGTATTTT
-,-,TRBV15,TRBJ1-2,CATSRDRQPYTF,TGTGCCACCAGCAGAGATAGGCAGCCCTACACCTTC
-,TRBD1,TRBV12-5,TRBJ2-1,CASAKGGDRGVHEQFF,TGTGCTAGTGCCAAAGGGGGGGACAGGGGTGTCCATGAGCAGTTCTTC
-,TRBD1,TRBV5-7,TRBJ1-1,CASSLLRTGTGTEAFF,TGTGCCAGCAGCTTGCTAAGGACAGGGACGGGCACTGAAGCTTTCTTT
-,-,TRBV10-1,TRBJ2-7,CASSEFVGIPSYEQYF,TGCGCCAGCAGTGAGTTCGTAGGGATACCCTCCTACGAGCAGTACTTC
-,-,TRBV9,TRBJ2-1,CASSASGTRGDEQFF,TGTGCCAGCAGCGCCTCCGGGACCAGAGGGGATGAGCAGTTCTTC
-,-,TRBV7-9,TRBJ2-7,CASSPLSEQYF,TGTGCCAGCAGCCCCTTAAGCGAGCAGTACTTC
-,-,TRBV10-2,TRBJ2-5,CASSPGVPGWSLADPQETQYF,TGCGCCAGCAGCCCGGGGGTTCCGGGGTGGTCTTTGGCGGACCCTCAAGAGACCCAGTACTTC
-,-,TRBV28,TRBJ1-1,CATSPSNPRGDTEAFF,TGTGCCACCAGTCCATCAAATCCCAGGGGAGACACTGAAGCTTTCTTT
-,-,TRBV28,TRBJ2-5,CASSLGGVGETQYF,TGTGCCAGCAGTTTGGGCGGGGTGGGGGAGACCCAGTACTTC
-,-,TRBV18,TRBJ1-2,CASSSGQPNYGYTF,TGTGCCAGCTCGTCAGGACAGCCGAACTATGGCTACACCTTC
once,-,TRBV28,TRBJ2-7,CASSLGGAGSYEQYF,TGTGCCAGCAGTTTAGGTGGGGCGGGATCCTACGAGCAGTACTTC
-,-,TRBV7-9,TRBJ1-1,CASSTNVGREYTEAFF,TGTGCCAGCAGCACAAACGTCGGCCGGGAATACACTGAAGCTTTCTTT
-,-,TRBV6-5,TRBJ1-2,CASRGSGYTF,TGTGCCAGTCGGGGATCTGGCTACACCTTC
-,TRBD2,TRBV19,TRBJ2-4,CASSAETSGSPLAKNIQYF,TGTGCCAGTAGCGCAGAGACTAGCGGGAGTCCATTAGCCAAAAACATTCAGTACTTC
-,TRBD1,TRBV5-1,TRBJ1-4,CASSPDRGATNEKLFF,TGCGCCAGCAGCCCGGACAGGGGTGCAACTAATGAAAAACTGTTTTTT
-,-,TRBV4-3,TRBJ1-1,CASSQDMEAFF,TGCGCCAGCAGCCAAGACATGGAAGCTTTCTTT
-,-,TRBV6-5,TRBJ1-5,CASSPRSPQPQHF,TGTGCCAGCAGTCCCCGTTCGCCCCAGCCCCAGCATTTT
-,-,TRBV19,TRBJ2-1,CASSIPTHSGCEQFF,TGTGCCAGTAGTATTCCGACCCACAGCGGATGTGAGCAGTTCTTC
-,-,TRBV5-5,TRBJ1-2,CASSFSGGYGYTF,TGTGCCAGCAGCTTTTCCGGGGGCTATGGCTACACCTTC
-,-,TRBV28,TRBJ2-4,CASSFGRRQKNIQYF,TGTGCCAGCAGTTTTGGCCGGCGACAGAAAAACATTCAGTACTTC
-,-,TRBV28,TRBJ1-4,CASSELIWEAEKLFF,TGTGCCAGCAGTGAGCTGATTTGGGAGGCTGAAAAACTGTTTTTT
-,TRBD2,TRBV25-1,TRBJ2-5,CASSDIPSGTKTQYF,TGTGCCAGCAGTGATATCCCGAGCGGGACGAAGACCCAGTACTTC
-,-,TRBV4-1,TRBJ2-1,CASSQGASSYNEQFF,TGCGCCAGCAGCCAAGGGGCCAGCTCCTACAATGAGCAGTTCTTC
-,-,TRBV6-6,TRBJ2-2,CASSYEDGYTGELFF,TGTGCCAGCAGTTACGAGGACGGGTACACCGGGGAGCTGTTTTTT
-,TRBD1,TRBV28,TRBJ1-2,CASSTTGTGGGYGYTF,TGTGCCAGCAGTACTACCGGGACAGGGGGCGGCTATGGCTACACCTTC
-,-,TRBV5-1,TRBJ1-1,CASSLPRNTEAFF,TGCGCCAGCAGCCTACCTAGGAACACTGAAGCTTTCTTT
once,-,TRBV15,TRBJ2-5,CATSRDRGETQYF,TGTGCCACCAGCAGAGATCGGGGAGAGACCCAGTACTTC
-,-,TRBV6-5,TRBJ2-3,CASSPPDATDTQYF,TGTGCCAGCAGTCCCCCAGACGCCACAGATACGCAGTATTTT
-,TRBD1,TRBV14,TRBJ1-4,CASSRDRLNEKLFF,TGTGCCAGCAGCCGGGACAGGCTTAATGAAAAACTGTTTTTT
-,-,TRBV7-6,TRBJ2-3,CASSLRSGTDTQYF,TGTGCCAGCAGCTTAAGGAGCGGAACAGATACGCAGTATTTT
-,TRBD2,TRBV27,TRBJ2-1,CASRGPLAGGTYNEQFF,TGTGCCAGCAGAGGTCCTTTAGCGGGAGGTACCTACAATGAGCAGTTCTTC
-,TRBD1,TRBV19,TRBJ1-1,CASSAQGECTEAFF,TGTGCCAGTAGTGCCCAGGGGGAGTGCACTGAAGCTTTCTTT
few,-,TRBV20-1,TRBJ2-1,CSARQTLRQFF,TGCAGTGCTAGACAGACACTCCGGCAGTTCTTC
-,-,TRBV28,TRBJ1-5,CASSPGLNQPQHF,TGTGCCAGCAGTCCCGGCCTAAATCAGCCCCAGCATTTT
-,TRBD1,TRBV28,TRBJ1-5,CASSLVGTGVADSNQPQHF,TGTGCCAGCAGTTTGGTTGGGACAGGGGTTGCCGATAGCAATCAGCCCCAGCATTTT
once,TRBD1,TRBV2,TRBJ2-7,CASSSGQGPGDEQYF,TGTGCCAGCAGTTCAGGACAGGGGCCTGGGGACGAGCAGTACTTC
-,-,TRBV7-2,TRBJ1-2,CASSLIGSYGYTF,TGTGCCAGCAGCTTAATTGGGAGCTATGGCTACACCTTC